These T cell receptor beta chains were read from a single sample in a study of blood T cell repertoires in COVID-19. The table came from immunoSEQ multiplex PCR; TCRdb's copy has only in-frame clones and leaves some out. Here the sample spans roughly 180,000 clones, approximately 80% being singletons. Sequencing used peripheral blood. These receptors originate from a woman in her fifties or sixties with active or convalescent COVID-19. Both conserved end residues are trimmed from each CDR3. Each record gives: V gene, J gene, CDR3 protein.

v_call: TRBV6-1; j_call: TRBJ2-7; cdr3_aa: ASSEVRQGGLSGEQY
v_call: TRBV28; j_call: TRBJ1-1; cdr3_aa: ASSPNRENTEAF
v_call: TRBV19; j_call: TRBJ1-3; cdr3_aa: ASTLNTGYSGNTIY
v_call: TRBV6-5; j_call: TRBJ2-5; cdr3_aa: ASSYYTDRGPETQY
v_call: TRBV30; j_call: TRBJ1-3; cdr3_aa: AWRVQGWGNTIY
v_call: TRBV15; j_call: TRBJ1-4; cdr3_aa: ATSRAGQGNEKLF
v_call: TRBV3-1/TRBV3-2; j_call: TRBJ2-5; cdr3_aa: ASSQGGGETQY
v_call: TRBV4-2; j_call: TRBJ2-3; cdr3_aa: ASSQGSGTSVTDTQY
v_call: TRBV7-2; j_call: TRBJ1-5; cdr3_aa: ASSATGGNQPQH
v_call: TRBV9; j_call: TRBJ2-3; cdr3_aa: ASSAGLAGGQATDTQY
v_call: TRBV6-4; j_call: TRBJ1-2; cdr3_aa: ASKISSGNYGYT
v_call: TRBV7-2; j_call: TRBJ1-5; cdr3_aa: ASSLELNQPQH
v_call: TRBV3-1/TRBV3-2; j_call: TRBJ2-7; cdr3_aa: ASASSSYEQY
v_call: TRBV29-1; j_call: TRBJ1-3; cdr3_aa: SVERDKGGEGNTIY
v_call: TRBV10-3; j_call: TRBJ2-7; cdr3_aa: AIRDSGMSYEQY
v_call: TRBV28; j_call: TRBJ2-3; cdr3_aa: ASSPGGSTDTQY
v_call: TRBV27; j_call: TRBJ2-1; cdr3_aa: ASSLASGANEQF
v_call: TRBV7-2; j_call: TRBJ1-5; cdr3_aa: ASSWGTGVRNQPQH
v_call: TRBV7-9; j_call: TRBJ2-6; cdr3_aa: GHLGRRPGANVLT
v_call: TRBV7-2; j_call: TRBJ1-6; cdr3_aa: ASSPGQGGPPLH
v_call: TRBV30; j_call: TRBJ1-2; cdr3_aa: AWSVYGQGVFNYGYT
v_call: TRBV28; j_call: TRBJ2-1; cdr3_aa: ASRKSGRPPNEQF
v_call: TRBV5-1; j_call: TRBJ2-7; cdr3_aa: ASSLVDSTYEQY
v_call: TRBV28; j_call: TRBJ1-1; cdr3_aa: ASSLGTGGTTAF
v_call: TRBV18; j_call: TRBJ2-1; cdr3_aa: ASSPGGGYNEQF
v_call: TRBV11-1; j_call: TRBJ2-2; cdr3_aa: ASSPAGVTGELF
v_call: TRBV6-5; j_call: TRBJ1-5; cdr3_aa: ASSGQFNNQPQH
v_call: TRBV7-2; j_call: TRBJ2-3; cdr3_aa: ASSSGLVTDTQY
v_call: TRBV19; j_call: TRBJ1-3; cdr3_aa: ASTNVGNTIY
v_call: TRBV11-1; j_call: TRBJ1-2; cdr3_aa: ASSFLQGGYT
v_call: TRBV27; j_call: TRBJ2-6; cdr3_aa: ASSPRLAGGRGANVLT
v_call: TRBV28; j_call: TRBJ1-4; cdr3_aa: ASSLPGREDEKLF
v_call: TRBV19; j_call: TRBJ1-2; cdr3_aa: ASTLSIDRANYGYT
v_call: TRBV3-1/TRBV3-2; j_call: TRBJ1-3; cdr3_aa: ASSQERGGGTRNTIY
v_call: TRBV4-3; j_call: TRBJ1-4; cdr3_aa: ASSQDWSSTNEKLF
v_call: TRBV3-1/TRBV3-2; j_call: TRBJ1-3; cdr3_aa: ASSQQGLSGNTIY
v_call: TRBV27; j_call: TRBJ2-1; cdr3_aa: ASRDRVRLADSYNEQF
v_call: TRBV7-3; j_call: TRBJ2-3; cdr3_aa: ASSQAGGHTDTQY
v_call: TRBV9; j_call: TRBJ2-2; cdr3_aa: ASSVASGANTGELF